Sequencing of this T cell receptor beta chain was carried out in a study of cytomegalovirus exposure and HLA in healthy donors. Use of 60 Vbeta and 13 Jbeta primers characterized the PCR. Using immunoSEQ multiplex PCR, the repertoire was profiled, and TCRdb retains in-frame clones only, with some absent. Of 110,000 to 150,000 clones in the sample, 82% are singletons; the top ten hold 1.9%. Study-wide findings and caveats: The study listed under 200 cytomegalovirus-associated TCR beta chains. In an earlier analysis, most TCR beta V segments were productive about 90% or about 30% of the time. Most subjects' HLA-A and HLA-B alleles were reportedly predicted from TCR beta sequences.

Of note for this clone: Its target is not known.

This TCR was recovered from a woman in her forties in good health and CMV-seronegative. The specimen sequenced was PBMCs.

The CDR3: CASSLGQGYNEQFF. CDR3 bases: TGTGCCAGCAGCTTAGGACAGGGGTACAATGAGCAGTTCTTC. The V gene is TRBV11-2, the J gene TRBJ2-1, with 8 bases that match TRBD1. The V gene's germline CDR1 is SGHAT and CDR2 FQNNGV. V dropped 1 base and J dropped 4; count of bases not matched to a gene: 0. The CDR3 extends over 14 amino acids.